These 12 T cell receptor beta chains were sequenced from one sample in a study of Graves' ophthalmopathy and Graves' hyperthyroidism. RNA served as the template for amplifying TCR beta CDR3 regions. The first round was an RT-PCR with HTBI primers, and the second round was a multiplex PCR. TCRdb itself ran the multiplex PCR reads through MiXCR, one entry per CDR3 protein. The table lists a few hundred thousand distinct CDR3 sequences, roughly 15% of them singletons, with about 7.3% in the top ten. Sequenced sample: peripheral blood. The origin of the receptors is a young woman with stable Graves' hyperthyroidism.

This clonotype was seen repeatedly, ten times or more. A read error is possible here, since a much larger clone lies one base away. The chain uses TRBV25-1 and TRBJ1-2; D gene uncertain. This CDR3 contains 13 residues. Germline CDR1 and CDR2: MGHDK and SYGVNS. CDR3 in DNA: TGTGCCTGCAGTGAACCAAATAACTATGGCTACACCTTC. This codes for CACSEPNNYGYTF.

The chain employs TRBV3-1 and TRBJ1-3, with D maybe TRBD1 (5 bases). CDR3 length equals 18 residues. V lost 0 bases to trimming and J lost 0 bases, with 15 bases between them. Per germline, CDR1 LGHDT and CDR2 YNNKEL (reference sequence). The CDR3, as DNA: TGTGCCAGCAGCCAAGACTTCCCACAGGAACGCTCTGGAAACACCATATATTTT. This sequence encodes CASSQDFPQERSGNTIYF.

This clonotype was counted ten times or more. This chain connects TRBV6-1 to TRBJ2-7; D is uncertain. V lost 0 bases and J lost 1, with 13 bases in between. This CDR3 is built from 16 residues. CDR1 and CDR2 (germline): MNHNS, SASEGT. For the CDR3, the DNA is TGTGCCAGCAGTGAAGCGCCTGGAGTTCCTTCCTACGAGCAGTACTTC. Its protein is CASSEAPGVPSYEQYF.

This clonotype was seen many times. J is TRBJ2-5 and V is TRBV28; 7 bases are shared with TRBD1. J was trimmed by 2 bases and V by 5 bases; bases with no gene match: 8. Germline V lookup: CDR1 MDHEN, CDR2 SYDVKM. CDR3 length: 15 residues. The CDR3 nucleotides read TGTGCCAGCAGTCCGTCAAGGGGGCGGCAAGAGACCCAGTACTTC. It specifies CASSPSRGRQETQYF.

There are many counts of this clonotype. The V call is TRBV6-5, the J call TRBJ1-1; unclear D gene. The germline V gene encodes CDR1 MNHEY and CDR2 SVGAGI. Deletions cut 0 bases from V and 5 bases from J, with 10 bases between. This CDR3 has 14 amino acids. The CDR3 here is CASSYSGLPTEAFF. The CDR3 bases are TGTGCCAGCAGTTACTCAGGATTACCGACTGAAGCTTTCTTT.

This clonotype was seen only a few times. An end of the junction does not agree with germline; a read error may underlie this. The CDR3 sequence: CASSLAPASGGYNGQFF. The CDR3 nucleotides read TGTGCCAGCAGTTTAGCGCCCGCTAGCGGGGGCTACAATGGGCAGTTCTTC. V usage is TRBV12-3 or TRBV12-4 and J usage is TRBJ2-1, with 10 bases lining up with TRBD2. This CDR3 has 17 residues.

This clonotype was counted ten times or more. The rearrangement uses TRBV6-2 or TRBV6-3 and TRBJ2-2; no definite D call. Germline-derived CDR1 and CDR2 are MNHEY and SVGEGT. Trimming took 6 bases from V and 0 from J, leaving 14 bases between them. This CDR3 is 16 amino acids long. The CDR3 loop is CASRRSLDANTGELFF. CDR3 coding DNA: TGTGCCAGCAGAAGATCCCTCGACGCGAACACCGGGGAGCTGTTTTTT.

At least ten counts were recorded for this clonotype. The chain carries TRBV6-1 and TRBJ1-5, with D uncertain. Germline V gene lookup returns CDR1 MNHNS and CDR2 SASEGT. Between the trimmed V and J ends, which lost 0 bases and 4 bases, there was a span of 16 bases. This CDR3 region has 17 residues. The CDR3 reads CASSEALPGPLNQPQHF. In nucleotides, the CDR3 is TGTGCCAGCAGTGAAGCACTCCCCGGTCCCCTAAATCAGCCCCAGCATTTT.

This rearrangement joins TRBV7-2 to TRBJ2-7; 9 bases are a match to TRBD1. V trimming: 8 bases; J trimming: 6 bases; junction bases outside the gene matches: 5. Germline CDR1 SGHTA, CDR2 FQGNSA. This CDR3 spans 12 amino acids. This CDR3 reads CASWTGAGEQYF. The CDR3 DNA sequence: TGTGCCAGCTGGACAGGGGCTGGCGAGCAGTACTTC.

At least ten counts were recorded for this clonotype. The J gene is TRBJ2-5, the V gene TRBV7-2; 13 nucleotides align to TRBD2. The CDR3 is 19 amino acids. Germline V CDR1 and CDR2: SGHTA, FQGNSA. V shed 4 bases and J 0 bases; nucleotides not matched to a gene: 11. CDR3 in amino acids: CASSSTPGLAGKYQETQYF. CDR3 coding DNA: TGTGCCAGCAGCTCCACCCCGGGACTAGCGGGGAAGTACCAAGAGACCCAGTACTTC.

This clonotype was detected ten times or more. The CDR3: CASSPGTEYGYTF. CDR3 in DNA: TGTGCCAGCAGCCCCGGGACAGAATATGGCTACACCTTC. This rearrangement joins TRBV12-3 or TRBV12-4 to TRBJ1-2, with 7 bases fitting TRBD1. V lost 6 bases, J lost 5 bases, and 6 bases stayed unmatched. The CDR3 is 13 amino acids.

Details on this clonotype: This may stem from a read error, because a much larger clone lies one nucleotide away. This chain joins TRBV27 and TRBJ1-1; unclear D gene. V lost 3 bases to trimming and J lost 4 bases, with 9 bases between them. The CDR3 has 13 residues. Germline V gene sequence: CDR1 MNHEY, CDR2 SMNVEV (reference sequence). The CDR3 reads CASSFPWSTEAFF. As DNA, the CDR3 is TGTGCCAGCAGTTTTCCGTGGAGCACTGAAGCTTTCTTT.